These T cell receptor beta chains were read from a single sample in a study of control samples from healthy donors and cancer patients. Sequencing used immunoSEQ multiplex PCR; TCRdb keeps in-frame clones, though not all of them. Here the sample spans 230,000 or so clones, about 94% being singletons. The sample was blood. These receptors all come from a man over 45 in good health. Both conserved end residues are part of each CDR3. The D gene is left open where the match is weak. Rows give clone size only sometimes, using once, few, many, or a class for an expanded clone.

d_call,v_call,clone_size,j_call,cdr3_nt,cdr3_aa
TRBD1,TRBV6-6,NA,TRBJ1-4,TGTGCCAGCAGTAGATCTAGACAGGGCCAATCCGGGGAAAAACTGTTTTTT,CASSRSRQGQSGEKLFF
NA,TRBV7-8,NA,TRBJ2-6,TGTGCCAGTAGAGATTTCTCTGGGGCCAACGTCCTGACTTTC,CASRDFSGANVLTF
NA,TRBV5-4,NA,TRBJ2-3,TGTGCCAGCTTTCCGGGGGGCACAGATACGCAGTATTTT,CASFPGGTDTQYF
TRBD1,TRBV19,NA,TRBJ2-3,TGTGCCAGTAGTAAGTCCCACAGGGGCGATACGCAGTATTTT,CASSKSHRGDTQYF
TRBD1,TRBV30,medium-sized,TRBJ2-2,TGTGCCTCAGGACAGGGGGCCGGCACCGGGGAGCTGTTTTTT,CASGQGAGTGELFF
NA,TRBV4-2,NA,TRBJ1-2,TGTGCCAGCAGCCACCACCATTCGGGAATCTATGGCTACACCTTC,CASSHHHSGIYGYTF
NA,TRBV5-6,NA,TRBJ2-2,TGTGCCAGCAGCTTTATTGCGGGGGAGCTGTTTTTT,CASSFIAGELFF
TRBD1,TRBV7-9,once,TRBJ1-5,TGTGCCAGCAGCTTAGGGGCCGGGACAGGGGGCAATCAGCCCCAGCATTTT,CASSLGAGTGGNQPQHF
TRBD1,TRBV7-8,NA,TRBJ2-1,TGTGCCAGCAGCTTAGGTCGACAGGGGGGCAAAGCAAATGAGCAGTTCTTC,CASSLGRQGGKANEQFF
TRBD1,TRBV10-3,NA,TRBJ2-7,TGTGCCATCAGTGAGCTTGGCCGGGACAGCACCTACGAGCAGTACTTC,CAISELGRDSTYEQYF
NA,TRBV5-1,NA,TRBJ1-4,TGCGCCAGCAGCTTGGACGGCCTTGCAACTAATGAAAAACTGTTTTTT,CASSLDGLATNEKLFF
TRBD2,TRBV7-2,NA,TRBJ2-5,TGTGCCAGCAGCTTAAGTGGTCGGCGGGGGGGCCGAGAGACCCAGTACTTC,CASSLSGRRGGRETQYF
NA,TRBV3-1/TRBV3-2,NA,TRBJ1-2,TGTGCCAGCAGCCTCCGGGCCCTTCGGGACTATGGCTACACCTTC,CASSLRALRDYGYTF
NA,TRBV30,NA,TRBJ1-4,TGTGCCTGGAGTCCCCGACGAGGTCAAGGGCTAACTAATGAAAAACTGTTTTTT,CAWSPRRGQGLTNEKLFF
NA,TRBV30,NA,TRBJ2-5,TGTGCCTGGAGTAGGGGGGTGGGGGAAGAGACCCAGTACTTC,CAWSRGVGEETQYF
NA,TRBV27,once,TRBJ2-7,TGTGCCAGCAGTTTATATGGCAGTACCTACGAGCAGTACTTC,CASSLYGSTYEQYF
NA,TRBV19,NA,TRBJ1-2,TGTGCCAGTATTGGAGGTTTGGGTGGCTACACCTTC,CASIGGLGGYTF
NA,TRBV5-4,NA,TRBJ1-3,TGTGCCAGCAGCTCCGGGACCTCTGGAAACACCATATATTTT,CASSSGTSGNTIYF
NA,TRBV19,NA,TRBJ1-1,TGTGCCAGTAGGACAGGGAACACTGAAGCTTTCTTT,CASRTGNTEAFF
NA,TRBV24-1,once,TRBJ2-2,TGTGCCACCAGTGATTCCCCGGGGGAGCTGTTTTTT,CATSDSPGELFF
TRBD1,TRBV28,once,TRBJ2-6,TGTGCCAGCAGGACAGGGGACGGATCTGGGGCCAACGTCCTGACTTTC,CASRTGDGSGANVLTF
TRBD1,TRBV7-9,NA,TRBJ1-6,TGTGCCAGCAGCCGCAGGGGGGACAGGAGTTCACCCCTCCACTTT,CASSRRGDRSSPLHF
NA,TRBV27,NA,TRBJ1-5,TGTGCCAGCAGTCCCGCTGCAAGCAATCAGCCCCAGCATTTT,CASSPAASNQPQHF
NA,TRBV29-1,NA,TRBJ2-5,TGCAGCGTTGAATTAGACAGACCCTTGGAGACCCAGTACTTC,CSVELDRPLETQYF
TRBD1,TRBV30,once,TRBJ2-3,TGTGCCCTAGGACAGGGAGGTACAGATACGCAGTATTTT,CALGQGGTDTQYF
NA,TRBV2,NA,TRBJ1-3,TGTGCCAGCATAAGGGAATACAGCTCTGGAAACACCATATATTTT,CASIREYSSGNTIYF
NA,TRBV27,NA,TRBJ2-1,TGTGCCAGCAGTTTGATTTGGGACCCTTACTCCTACAATGAGCAGTTCTTC,CASSLIWDPYSYNEQFF
NA,TRBV5-1,NA,TRBJ1-5,TGCGCCAGCAGCTTTGAGGGGGGTGGCGGGCCCCAGCATTTT,CASSFEGGGGPQHF
NA,TRBV5-1,NA,TRBJ2-2,TGCGCCAGCAGCTCCCTGCGGGCCACGAACACCGGGGAGCTGTTTTTT,CASSSLRATNTGELFF
NA,TRBV7-2,NA,TRBJ1-2,TGTGCCAGCAGCCGTCCGTTACAGACCTATGGCTACACCTTC,CASSRPLQTYGYTF
NA,TRBV5-1,NA,TRBJ1-2,TGCGCCAGCAGTTTCACGCAGGGTACCTACACCTTC,CASSFTQGTYTF
NA,TRBV5-1,NA,TRBJ1-1,TGCGCCAGCAGCGGGGGCAGGGACACTGAAGCTTTCTTT,CASSGGRDTEAFF
NA,TRBV3-1/TRBV3-2,NA,TRBJ1-2,TGTGCCAGCAGCCGAAGAGGGTTGCACTATGGCTACACCTTC,CASSRRGLHYGYTF
NA,TRBV27,NA,TRBJ2-2,TGTGCCAGCTTACAGGCGAACACCGGGGAGCTGTTTTTT,CASLQANTGELFF
NA,TRBV5-6,NA,TRBJ2-5,TGTGCCAGCAGCTTGGATGAGGGGTACCAAGAGACCCAGTACTTC,CASSLDEGYQETQYF
NA,TRBV3-1/TRBV3-2,NA,TRBJ2-3,TGTGCCAGCAGCCAAGTAGACGGAGATACGCAGTATTTT,CASSQVDGDTQYF
NA,TRBV4-3,NA,TRBJ2-7,TGCGCCAGCAGCCAAGCAGCAGAATACGAGCAGTACTTC,CASSQAAEYEQYF
NA,TRBV6-5,NA,TRBJ2-7,TGTGCCAGCAGTTACTCGCTAGGGGGAAGTTCCTACGAGCAGTACTTC,CASSYSLGGSSYEQYF
TRBD2,TRBV11-2,NA,TRBJ2-5,TGTGCCAGCAGCTTCGTAGCGGGGTTCCAAGAGACCCAGTACTTC,CASSFVAGFQETQYF
TRBD1,TRBV2,NA,TRBJ2-3,TGTGCCAGCCGTACGACAGGGGGCACAGATACGCAGTATTTT,CASRTTGGTDTQYF
NA,TRBV10-3,NA,TRBJ2-2,TGTGCCATCAGTGACGGGGTCAGGGACACCGGGGAGCTGTTTTTT,CAISDGVRDTGELFF
NA,TRBV3-1/TRBV3-2,NA,TRBJ1-6,TGTGCCAGCAGCCAAGTCGGCGGGCAACCCTTTTCACCCCTCCACTTT,CASSQVGGQPFSPLHF
NA,TRBV10-1,NA,TRBJ2-3,TGCGCCAGCAGCGAGGGGCAGGGGATTTTAGAAGATACGCAGTATTTT,CASSEGQGILEDTQYF
NA,TRBV7-7,NA,TRBJ1-5,TGTGCTAGCAGCTCCTTTAAGGGGGGGCTTGACAATCAGCCCCAGCATTTT,CASSSFKGGLDNQPQHF
NA,TRBV5-5,NA,TRBJ2-2,TGTGCCAGCGTATCACCTTTCGGGGAGCTGTTTTTT,CASVSPFGELFF
NA,TRBV18,once,TRBJ1-3,TGTGCCAGCACCCTGCGGGCTTCAGTTGGAAACACCATATATTTT,CASTLRASVGNTIYF
NA,TRBV9,NA,TRBJ1-5,TGTGCCAGCAGCGTTGAGCTTCAGCCCCAGCATTTT,CASSVELQPQHF
NA,TRBV6-5,once,TRBJ1-1,TGTGCCAGCAGGCCAACAGCGAACACTGAAGCTTTCTTT,CASRPTANTEAFF
TRBD1,TRBV28,NA,TRBJ1-4,TGTGCCAGCAGTTTGACAGGGGTTAATGAAAAACTGTTTTTT,CASSLTGVNEKLFF
NA,TRBV5-5,NA,TRBJ1-1,TGTGCCAGCAGCTTGGACGGCCGCTGGTCCACTGAAGCTTTCTTT,CASSLDGRWSTEAFF
NA,TRBV19,once,TRBJ1-3,TGTGCCAGTAGAATTGACGGATACTCTGGAAACACCATATATTTT,CASRIDGYSGNTIYF
NA,TRBV2,NA,TRBJ2-3,TGTGCCAGCAGTGAGCAGTTATCTGGCACAGATACGCAGTATTTT,CASSEQLSGTDTQYF
TRBD1,TRBV7-3,NA,TRBJ2-2,TGTGCCAGCAGCTTAACTCCCGGACAGGGCCCCGGGGAGCTGTTTTTT,CASSLTPGQGPGELFF
NA,TRBV5-4,NA,TRBJ1-4,TGTGCCAGCAGCCCAACTCCCCAGGGTGAGGAAAAACTGTTTTTT,CASSPTPQGEEKLFF
TRBD1,TRBV5-4,NA,TRBJ1-1,TGTGCCAGTCACAGGGGGCAGGTGAACACTGAAGCTTTCTTT,CASHRGQVNTEAFF
TRBD2,TRBV6-1,NA,TRBJ2-1,TGTGCCAGCAGTGAAATCGCTAGCGGGGAAGGTGAGCAGTTCTTC,CASSEIASGEGEQFF